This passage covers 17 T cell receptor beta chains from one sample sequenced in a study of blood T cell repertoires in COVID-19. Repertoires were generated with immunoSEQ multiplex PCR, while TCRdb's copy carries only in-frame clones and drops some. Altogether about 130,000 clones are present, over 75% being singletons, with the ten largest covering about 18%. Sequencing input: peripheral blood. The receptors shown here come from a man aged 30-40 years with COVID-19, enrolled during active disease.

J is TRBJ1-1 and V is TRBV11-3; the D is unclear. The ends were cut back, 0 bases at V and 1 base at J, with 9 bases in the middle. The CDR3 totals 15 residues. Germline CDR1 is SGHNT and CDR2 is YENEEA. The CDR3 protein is CASSLEGSRNTEAFF. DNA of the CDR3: TGTGCCAGCAGCTTAGAGGGCAGCCGGAACACTGAAGCTTTCTTT. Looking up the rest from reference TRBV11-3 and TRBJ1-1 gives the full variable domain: EAGVVQSPRYKIIEKKQPVAFWCNPISGHNTLYWYLQNLGQGPELLIRYENEEAVDDSQLPKDRFSAERLKGVDSTLKIQPAELGDSAVYLCASSLEGSRNTEAFFGQGTRLTVV.

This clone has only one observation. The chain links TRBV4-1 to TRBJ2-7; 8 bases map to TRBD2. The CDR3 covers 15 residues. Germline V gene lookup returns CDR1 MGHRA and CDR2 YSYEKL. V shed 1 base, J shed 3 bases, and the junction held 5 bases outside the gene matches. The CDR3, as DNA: TGCGCCAGCAGCCAAGCGTGGCTAGCGGGCTACGAGCAGTACTTC. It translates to CASSQAWLAGYEQYF.

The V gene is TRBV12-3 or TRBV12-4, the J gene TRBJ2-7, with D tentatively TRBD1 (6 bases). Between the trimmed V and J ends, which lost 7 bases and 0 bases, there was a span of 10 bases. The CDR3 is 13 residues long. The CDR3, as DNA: TGTGCCAGCACCCCGGACAGCTCCTACGAGCAGTACTTC. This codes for CASTPDSSYEQYF.

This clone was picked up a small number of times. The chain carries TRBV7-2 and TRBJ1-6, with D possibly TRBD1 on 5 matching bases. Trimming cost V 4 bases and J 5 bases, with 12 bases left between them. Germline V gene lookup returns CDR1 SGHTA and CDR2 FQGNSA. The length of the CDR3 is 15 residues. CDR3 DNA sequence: TGTGCCAGCAGCTACTCTGGCAGGGATAATTCACCCCTCCACTTT. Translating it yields CASSYSGRDNSPLHF.

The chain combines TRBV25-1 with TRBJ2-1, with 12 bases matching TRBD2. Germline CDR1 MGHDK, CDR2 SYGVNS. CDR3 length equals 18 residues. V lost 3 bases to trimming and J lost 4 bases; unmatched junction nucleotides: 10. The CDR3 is CASSDSRRLAGEYNEQFF. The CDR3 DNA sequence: TGTGCCAGCAGTGACTCCCGCCGACTAGCGGGGGAGTACAATGAGCAGTTCTTC.

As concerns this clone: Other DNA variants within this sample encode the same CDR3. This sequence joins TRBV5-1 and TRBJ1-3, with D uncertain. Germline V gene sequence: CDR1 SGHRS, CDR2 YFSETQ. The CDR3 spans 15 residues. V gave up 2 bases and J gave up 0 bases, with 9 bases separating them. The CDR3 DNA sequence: TGCGCCAGCAGCTTAGAGGGCGGCTCTGGAAACACCATATATTTT. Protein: CASSLEGGSGNTIYF.

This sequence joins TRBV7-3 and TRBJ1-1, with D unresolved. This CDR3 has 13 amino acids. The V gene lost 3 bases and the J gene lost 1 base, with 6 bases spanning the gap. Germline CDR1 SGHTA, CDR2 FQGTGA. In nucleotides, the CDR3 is TGTGCCAGCAGCTTCACATGGAACACTGAAGCTTTCTTT. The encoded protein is CASSFTWNTEAFF.

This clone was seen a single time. The CDR3 loop reads CASSFEEIYEQYF. The CDR3 DNA follows: TGTGCCAGCAGCTTTGAGGAGATCTACGAGCAGTACTTC. This chain joins TRBV11-2 and TRBJ2-7; D gene ambiguous. V lost 3 bases, J lost 3 bases, and 9 bases lay in between. Germline loops: CDR1 SGHAT, CDR2 FQNNGV. This CDR3 region has 13 residues.

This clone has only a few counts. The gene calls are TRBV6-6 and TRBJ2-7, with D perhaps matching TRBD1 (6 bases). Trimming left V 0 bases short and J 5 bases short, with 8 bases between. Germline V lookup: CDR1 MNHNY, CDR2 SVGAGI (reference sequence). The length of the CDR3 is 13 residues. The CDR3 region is CASSYSYRDEQYF. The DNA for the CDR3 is TGTGCCAGCAGTTACTCCTACAGGGACGAGCAGTACTTC.

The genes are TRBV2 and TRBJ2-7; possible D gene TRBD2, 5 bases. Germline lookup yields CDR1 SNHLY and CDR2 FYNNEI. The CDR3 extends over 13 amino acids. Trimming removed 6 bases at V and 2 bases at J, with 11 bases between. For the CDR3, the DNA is TGTGCCAGCAGCCCGGGATCCCCCTACGAGCAGTACTTC. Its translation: CASSPGSPYEQYF.

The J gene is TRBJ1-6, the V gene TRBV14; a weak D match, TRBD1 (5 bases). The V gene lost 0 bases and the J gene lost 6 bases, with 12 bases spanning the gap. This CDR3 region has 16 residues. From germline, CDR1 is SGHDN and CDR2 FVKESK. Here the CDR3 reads CASSQDPNRSNSPLHF. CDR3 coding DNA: TGTGCCAGCAGCCAAGATCCGAACAGGTCTAATTCACCCCTCCACTTT.

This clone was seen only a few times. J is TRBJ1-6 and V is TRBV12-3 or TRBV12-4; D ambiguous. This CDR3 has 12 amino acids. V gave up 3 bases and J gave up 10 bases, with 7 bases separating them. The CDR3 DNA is TGTGCCAGCAGTTTCACCAGGTCACCCCTCCACTTT. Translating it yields CASSFTRSPLHF.

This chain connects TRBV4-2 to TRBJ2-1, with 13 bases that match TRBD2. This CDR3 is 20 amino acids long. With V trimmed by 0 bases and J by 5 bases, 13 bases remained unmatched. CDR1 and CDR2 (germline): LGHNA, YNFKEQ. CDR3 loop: CASSQDPFHGLAGENNEQFF. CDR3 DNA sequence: TGTGCCAGCAGCCAAGACCCTTTTCATGGACTAGCGGGAGAAAACAATGAGCAGTTCTTC.

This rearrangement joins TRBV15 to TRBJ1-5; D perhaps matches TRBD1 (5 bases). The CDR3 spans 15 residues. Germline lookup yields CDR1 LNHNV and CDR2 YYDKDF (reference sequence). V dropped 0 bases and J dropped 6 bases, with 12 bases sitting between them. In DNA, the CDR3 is TGTGCCACCAGCAGAGATTTACGGGGGGGTCAGCCCCAGCATTTT. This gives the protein CATSRDLRGGQPQHF. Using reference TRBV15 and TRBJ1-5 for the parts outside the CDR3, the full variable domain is DAMVIQNPRYQVTQFGKPVTLSCSQTLNHNVMYWYQQKSSQAPKLLFHYYDKDFNNEADTPDNFQSRRPNTSFCFLDIRSPGLGDTAMYLCATSRDLRGGQPQHFGDGTRLSIL.

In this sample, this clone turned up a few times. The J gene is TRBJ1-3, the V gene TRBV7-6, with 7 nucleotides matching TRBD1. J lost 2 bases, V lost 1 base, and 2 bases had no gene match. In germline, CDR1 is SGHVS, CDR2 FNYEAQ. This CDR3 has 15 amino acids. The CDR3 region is CASSLETGTGNTIYF. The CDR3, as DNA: TGTGCCAGCAGCTTAGAGACAGGGACTGGAAACACCATATATTTT.

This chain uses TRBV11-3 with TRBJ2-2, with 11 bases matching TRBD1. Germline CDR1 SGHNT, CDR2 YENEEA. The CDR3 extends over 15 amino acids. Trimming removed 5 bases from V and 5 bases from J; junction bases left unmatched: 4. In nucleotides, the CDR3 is TGTGCCAGCAGCCCGGACAGGGGGCCAACCGGGGAGCTGTTTTTT. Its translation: CASSPDRGPTGELFF.

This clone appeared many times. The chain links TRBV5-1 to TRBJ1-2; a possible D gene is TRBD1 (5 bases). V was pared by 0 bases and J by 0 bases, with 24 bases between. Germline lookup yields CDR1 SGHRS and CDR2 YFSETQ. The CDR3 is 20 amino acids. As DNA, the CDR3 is TGCGCCAGCAGCTTGGAGGGTTGGATCAGGGAAGAGCCTTCTAACTATGGCTACACCTTC. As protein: CASSLEGWIREEPSNYGYTF.